A selection of T cell receptor beta chains follows, all from one sample in a study of blood T cell repertoires in COVID-19. Here immunoSEQ multiplex PCR was the method, and the copy in TCRdb shows in-frame clones only, minus some. This sample has around 130,000 clones, with about 86% found just once. Input material: peripheral blood. These receptors were obtained from a woman in her forties or fifties with acute or convalescent COVID-19. The CDR3 runs from the conserved cysteine through the conserved F or W. A D gene is named only where the DNA matches it firmly. A clone size is listed for some rows: how often the clone was seen (once, few, many), or a class if it is expanded.

>TRBD1|TRBJ1-4|TRBV19|NA
CASSMGTGPNEKLFF
TGTGCCAGTAGTATGGGGACAGGGCCCAATGAAAAACTGTTTTTT
>NA|TRBJ1-5|TRBV5-6|few
CASSHGGTEIAQHF
TGTGCCAGCAGCCACGGCGGGACGGAGATCGCCCAGCATTTT
>TRBD2|TRBJ2-1|TRBV7-9|NA
CASSLLSGGYNEQFF
TGTGCCAGCAGCCTTCTCTCGGGGGGCTACAATGAGCAGTTCTTC
>TRBD1|TRBJ1-2|TRBV20-1|NA
CSASSGTGGGYTF
TGCAGTGCTAGTTCCGGGACAGGGGGCGGCTACACCTTC
>TRBD2|TRBJ2-1|TRBV27|NA
CASSWWEGEYNEQFF
TGTGCCAGCAGTTGGTGGGAGGGAGAATACAATGAGCAGTTCTTC
>NA|TRBJ1-2|TRBV9|NA
CASSAPGGKRGYTF
TGTGCCAGCAGCGCCCCCGGGGGGAAGAGGGGCTACACCTTC
>TRBD1|TRBJ1-5|TRBV12-3/TRBV12-4|NA
CASSYQGAQPQHF
TGTGCCAGCAGTTATCAGGGGGCTCAGCCCCAGCATTTT
>NA|TRBJ2-2|TRBV5-1|NA
CASSQTGEGGELFF
TGCGCCAGCAGCCAGACAGGGGAGGGCGGGGAGCTGTTTTTT
>TRBD1|TRBJ1-4|TRBV5-1|NA
CASSLSGTGAEKLFF
TGCGCCAGCAGCCTATCCGGGACAGGGGCTGAAAAACTGTTTTTT
>NA|TRBJ2-1|TRBV4-3|NA
CASSQESPGLGADEQFF
TGCGCCAGCAGCCAAGAGAGCCCGGGACTCGGTGCGGATGAGCAGTTCTTC
>NA|TRBJ2-7|TRBV7-9|NA
CASSSGTWDEQYF
TGTGCCAGCAGCTCCGGGACTTGGGACGAGCAGTACTTC
>TRBD1|TRBJ2-2|TRBV19|few
CASSQGVTGELFF
TGTGCCAGTAGCCAGGGGGTGACCGGGGAGCTGTTTTTT
>TRBD1|TRBJ1-2|TRBV19|NA
CASSRWDSENYGYTF
TGTGCCAGTAGCCGATGGGACAGCGAGAACTATGGCTACACCTTC
>NA|TRBJ1-2|TRBV7-2|NA
CASSPDRLVGYTF
TGTGCCAGCAGCCCTGACAGGCTGGTTGGCTACACCTTC
>NA|TRBJ1-3|TRBV6-2/TRBV6-3|NA
CASSPTGTGNTIYF
TGTGCCAGCAGTCCAACAGGGACTGGAAACACCATATATTTT
>NA|TRBJ2-5|TRBV3-1/TRBV3-2|NA
CASSQDHGGGRGTQYF
TGTGCCAGCAGCCAAGATCATGGAGGGGGCAGAGGGACCCAGTACTTC
>NA|TRBJ1-3|TRBV27|once
CASSLTGPSSGNTIYF
TGTGCCAGCAGTTTAACAGGGCCTAGCTCTGGAAACACCATATATTTT
>TRBD1|TRBJ1-2|TRBV19|NA
CASKERDSDGYGYTF
TGTGCCAGTAAGGAAAGGGACAGTGATGGGTATGGCTACACCTTC
>NA|TRBJ2-7|TRBV4-1|NA
CASSQGFLGEGEQYF
TGCGCCAGCAGCCAGGGCTTCCTGGGAGAGGGCGAGCAGTACTTC
>TRBD1|TRBJ1-1|TRBV19|NA
CASSIQGANTEAFF
TGTGCCAGTAGTATCCAGGGGGCAAACACTGAAGCTTTCTTT
>NA|TRBJ1-3|TRBV15|NA
CATSLGGNTIYF
TGTGCCACCAGCCTCGGAGGGAACACCATATATTTT
>NA|TRBJ1-2|TRBV18|NA
CASSPEGVYGYTF
TGTGCCAGCTCACCCGAAGGGGTCTATGGCTACACCTTC
>NA|TRBJ1-2|TRBV6-5|NA
CASSYGGGYGYTF
TGTGCCAGCAGTTACGGTGGAGGGTATGGCTACACCTTC
>NA|TRBJ1-4|TRBV24-1|NA
CATGDTSMEKLFF
TGTGCCACCGGGGACACTTCAATGGAAAAACTGTTTTTT
>NA|TRBJ2-1|TRBV21-1|NA
CASSNWAGTGEYNEQFF
TGTGCCAGCAGCAATTGGGCTGGGACAGGGGAATACAATGAGCAGTTCTTC
>NA|TRBJ1-1|TRBV30|NA
CACSRVTEAFF
TGTGCCTGTTCCCGGGTCACTGAAGCTTTCTTT
>NA|TRBJ1-6|TRBV7-2|NA
CASSLRAPGGSSYNSPLHF
TGTGCCAGCAGCTTACGAGCCCCGGGGGGCAGCTCCTATAATTCACCCCTCCACTTT
>NA|TRBJ2-1|TRBV11-2|few
CASGPQGTQFF
TGTGCCAGCGGTCCACAGGGTACGCAGTTCTTC
>TRBD2|TRBJ2-5|TRBV7-7|NA
CASSHDSGRGGETQYF
TGTGCCAGCAGCCACGATAGCGGGAGAGGGGGAGAGACCCAGTACTTC
>NA|TRBJ1-2|TRBV5-1|once
CASSGGVFAGSVYGYTF
TGCGCCAGCAGCGGAGGGGTTTTTGCGGGGTCGGTCTATGGCTACACCTTC
>NA|TRBJ1-5|TRBV5-6|NA
CASSTAGPGPQHF
TGTGCCAGCAGCACTGCCGGACCGGGACCCCAGCATTTT
>TRBD1|TRBJ1-1|TRBV7-9|NA
CASSRRQGRNTEAFF
TGTGCCAGCAGCAGGCGACAGGGTCGGAACACTGAAGCTTTCTTT